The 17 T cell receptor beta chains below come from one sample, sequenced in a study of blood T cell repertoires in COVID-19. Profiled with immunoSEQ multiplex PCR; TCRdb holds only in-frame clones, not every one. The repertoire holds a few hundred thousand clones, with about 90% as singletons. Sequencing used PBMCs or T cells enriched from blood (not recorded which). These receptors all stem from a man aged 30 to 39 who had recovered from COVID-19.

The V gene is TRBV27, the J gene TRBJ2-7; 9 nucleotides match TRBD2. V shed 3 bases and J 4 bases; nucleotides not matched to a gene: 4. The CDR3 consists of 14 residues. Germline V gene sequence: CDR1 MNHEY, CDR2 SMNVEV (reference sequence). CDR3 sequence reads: CASSLSGGRYEQYF. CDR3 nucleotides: TGTGCCAGCAGTTTGAGCGGGGGGAGATACGAGCAGTACTTC.

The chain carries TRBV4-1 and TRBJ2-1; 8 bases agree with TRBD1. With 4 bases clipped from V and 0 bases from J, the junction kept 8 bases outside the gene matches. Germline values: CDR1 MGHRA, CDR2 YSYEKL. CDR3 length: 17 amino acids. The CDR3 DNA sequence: TGCGCCAGCAGCCGACAACAGGGGGGAGGCTCCTACAATGAGCAGTTCTTC. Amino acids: CASSRQQGGGSYNEQFF.

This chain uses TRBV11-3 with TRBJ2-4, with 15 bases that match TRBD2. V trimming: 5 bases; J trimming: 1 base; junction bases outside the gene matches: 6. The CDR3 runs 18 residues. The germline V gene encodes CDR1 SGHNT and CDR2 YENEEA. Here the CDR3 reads CASSNGLAGGLAKNIQYF. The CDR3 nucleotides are TGTGCCAGCAGCAACGGACTAGCGGGGGGGCTCGCCAAAAACATTCAGTACTTC.

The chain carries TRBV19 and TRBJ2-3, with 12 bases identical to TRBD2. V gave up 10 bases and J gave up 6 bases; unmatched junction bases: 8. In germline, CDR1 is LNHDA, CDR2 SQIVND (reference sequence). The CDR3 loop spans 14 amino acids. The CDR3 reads CATSSGGAVDTQYF. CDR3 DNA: TGTGCCACCTCTAGCGGGGGGGCCGTCGATACGCAGTATTTT.

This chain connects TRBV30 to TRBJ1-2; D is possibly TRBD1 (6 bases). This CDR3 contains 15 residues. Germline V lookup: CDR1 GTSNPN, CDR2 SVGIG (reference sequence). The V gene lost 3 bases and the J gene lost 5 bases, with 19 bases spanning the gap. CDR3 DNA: TGTGCCTGGAGCGCCCCGGGGGGCCTTAGGTATGGCTACACCTTC. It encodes CAWSAPGGLRYGYTF.

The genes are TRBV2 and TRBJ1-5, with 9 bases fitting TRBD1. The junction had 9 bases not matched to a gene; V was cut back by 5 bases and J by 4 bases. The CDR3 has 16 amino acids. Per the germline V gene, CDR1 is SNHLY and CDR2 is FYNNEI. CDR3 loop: CASSSYLDRGNQPQHF. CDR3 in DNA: TGTGCCAGCAGTTCCTACCTGGACAGGGGTAATCAGCCCCAGCATTTT. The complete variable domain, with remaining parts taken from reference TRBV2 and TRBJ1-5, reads EPEVTQTPSHQVTQMGQEVILRCVPISNHLYFYWYRQILGQKVEFLVSFYNNEISEKSEIFDDQFSVERPDGSNFTLKIRSTKLEDSAMYFCASSSYLDRGNQPQHFGDGTRLSIL.

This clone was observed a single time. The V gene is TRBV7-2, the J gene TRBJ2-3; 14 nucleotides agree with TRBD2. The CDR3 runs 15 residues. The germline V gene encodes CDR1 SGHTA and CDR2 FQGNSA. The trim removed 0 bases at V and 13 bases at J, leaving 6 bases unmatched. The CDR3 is CASSLATSGGAREYF. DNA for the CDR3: TGTGCCAGCAGCTTAGCGACTAGCGGGGGGGCCAGGGAGTATTTT.

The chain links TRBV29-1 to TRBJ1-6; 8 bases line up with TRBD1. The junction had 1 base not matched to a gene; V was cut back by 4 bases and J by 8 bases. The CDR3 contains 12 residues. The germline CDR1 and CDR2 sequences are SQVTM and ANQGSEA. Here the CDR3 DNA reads TGCAGCGTTGCACAGGGGGATTCACCCCTCCACTTT. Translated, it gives CSVAQGDSPLHF.

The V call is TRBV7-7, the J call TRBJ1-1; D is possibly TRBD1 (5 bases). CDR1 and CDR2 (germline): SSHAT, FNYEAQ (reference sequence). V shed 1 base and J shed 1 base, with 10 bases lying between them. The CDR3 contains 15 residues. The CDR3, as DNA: TGTGCCAGCAGCTTAGGTTCCAGGGAGAACACTGAAGCTTTCTTT. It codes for CASSLGSRENTEAFF.

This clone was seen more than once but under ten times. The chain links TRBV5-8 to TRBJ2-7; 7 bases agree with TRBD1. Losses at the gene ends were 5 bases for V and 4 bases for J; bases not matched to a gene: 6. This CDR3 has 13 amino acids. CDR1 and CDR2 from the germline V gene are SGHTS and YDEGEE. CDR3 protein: CASSPGQLYEQYF. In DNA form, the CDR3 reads TGTGCCAGCAGTCCGGGACAGCTTTACGAGCAGTACTTC. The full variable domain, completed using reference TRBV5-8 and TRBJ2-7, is EAGVTQSPTHLIKTRGQQATLRCSPISGHTSVYWYQQALGLGLQFLLWYDEGEERNRGNFPPRFSGRQFPNYSSELNVNALELEDSALYLCASSPGQLYEQYFGPGTRLTVT.

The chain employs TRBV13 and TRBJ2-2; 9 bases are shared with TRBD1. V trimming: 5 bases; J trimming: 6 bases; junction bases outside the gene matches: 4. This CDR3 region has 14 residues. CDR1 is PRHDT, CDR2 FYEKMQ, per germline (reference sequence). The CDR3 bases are TGTGCCAGCAGCCCGACAGGGGGGGCCGGGGAGCTGTTTTTT. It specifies CASSPTGGAGELFF.

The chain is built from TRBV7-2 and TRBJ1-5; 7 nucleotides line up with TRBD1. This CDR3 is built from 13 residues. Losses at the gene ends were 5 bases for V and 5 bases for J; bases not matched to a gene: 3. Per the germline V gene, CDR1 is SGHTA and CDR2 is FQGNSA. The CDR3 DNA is TGTGCCAGCAGCAGGGACAGCTATCAGCCCCAGCATTTT. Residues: CASSRDSYQPQHF.

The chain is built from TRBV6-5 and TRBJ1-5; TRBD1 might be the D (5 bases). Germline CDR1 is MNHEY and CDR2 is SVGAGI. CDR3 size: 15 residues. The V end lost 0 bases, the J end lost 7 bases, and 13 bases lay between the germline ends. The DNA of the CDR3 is TGTGCCAGCAGTTACTCGAAGCAGGGAGGACAGCCCCAGCATTTT. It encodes CASSYSKQGGQPQHF.

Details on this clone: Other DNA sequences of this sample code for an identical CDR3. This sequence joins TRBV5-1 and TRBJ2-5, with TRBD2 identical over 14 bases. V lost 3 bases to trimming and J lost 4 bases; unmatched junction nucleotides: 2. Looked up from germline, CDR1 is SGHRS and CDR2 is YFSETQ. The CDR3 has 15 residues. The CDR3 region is CASSSGLAGGETQYF. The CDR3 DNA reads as TGCGCCAGCAGCTCTGGACTAGCGGGGGGAGAGACCCAGTACTTC.

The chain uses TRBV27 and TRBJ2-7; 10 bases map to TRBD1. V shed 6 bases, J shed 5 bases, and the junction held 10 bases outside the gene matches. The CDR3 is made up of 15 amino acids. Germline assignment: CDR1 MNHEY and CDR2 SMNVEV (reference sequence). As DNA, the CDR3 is TGTGCCAGCAGGCATAGACAGGGGGCGCTCCACGAGCAGTACTTC. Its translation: CASRHRQGALHEQYF.

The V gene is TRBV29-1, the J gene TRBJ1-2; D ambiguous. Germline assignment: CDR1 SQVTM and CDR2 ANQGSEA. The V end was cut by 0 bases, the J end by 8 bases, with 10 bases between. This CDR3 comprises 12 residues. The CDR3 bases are TGCAGCGTTGAAGAAACCTTCCAGGGCTACACCTTC. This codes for CSVEETFQGYTF.

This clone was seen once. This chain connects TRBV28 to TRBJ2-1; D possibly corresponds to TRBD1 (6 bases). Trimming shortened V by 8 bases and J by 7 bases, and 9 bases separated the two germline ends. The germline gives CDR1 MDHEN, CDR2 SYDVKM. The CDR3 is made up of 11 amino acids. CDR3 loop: CASVTGNEQFF. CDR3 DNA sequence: TGTGCCAGCGTTACAGGGAATGAGCAGTTCTTC.